This T cell receptor (beta chain) was sequenced for a study of cytomegalovirus exposure and HLA in healthy donors. Broader study findings: In vitro assays verified that three CMV-associated chains recognized CMV antigens specifically.

Researchers ran the PCR with 60 Vbeta and 13 Jbeta primers. Sequenced by immunoSEQ multiplex PCR; TCRdb stores in-frame clones only, minus some. In the table there are about 130,000 clones, approximately 84% of which are singletons. Per the germline V gene, CDR1 is DFQATT and CDR2 is SNEGSKA (reference sequence). Between the trimmed V and J ends, which lost 6 bases and 8 bases, there was a span of 10 bases. CDR3 length: 10 amino acids. As to this clone: Its antigen is undetermined.

The genes are TRBV20-1 and TRBJ1-2; no definite D call. The clonotype was recovered from a man between 18 and 29 years old in good health and CMV-seropositive. Source material: PBMCs. The chain's CDR3 is CSALGGGYTF. The CDR3 nucleotides read TGCAGTGCGCTGGGAGGCGGCTACACCTTC.